This TCR beta chain was sequenced for a study of T cell responses to AZD1222 COVID-19 vaccine. Losses at the gene ends were 3 bases for V and 2 bases for J; bases not matched to a gene: 5. The CDR3 totals 15 residues. Germline-derived CDR1 and CDR2 are SGHAT and FQNNGV. Sequencing was performed with immunoSEQ multiplex PCR; in TCRdb, only in-frame clones are kept and a portion is missing. The table has 140,000 to 150,000 clones, around 93% seen once. This material consisted of peripheral blood, taken 28 days after the second AZD1222 dose. This TCR was recovered from an adult who received the AZD1222 COVID-19 vaccine. The chain uses TRBV11-2 and TRBJ2-3; 7 nucleotides agree with TRBD2. The CDR3 sequence is CASSFPSGFTDTQYF. The DNA for the CDR3 is TGTGCCAGCAGCTTCCCTAGCGGATTCACAGATACGCAGTATTTT. The full variable domain, rest sourced from reference TRBV11-2 and TRBJ2-3, is EAGVAQSPRYKIIEKRQSVAFWCNPISGHATLYWYQQILGQGPKLLIQFQNNGVVDDSQLPKDRFSAERLKGVDSTLKIQPAKLEDSAVYLCASSFPSGFTDTQYFGPGTRLTVL.